One sample yielded the 30 T cell receptor beta chains listed below, sequenced in a study of blood T cell repertoires in COVID-19 (dated by TCRdb to the early 2020s). Preparation of the library involved the immunoSEQ multiplex PCR assay. TCRdb re-hosts the immuneACCESS table, in-frame sequences only. Its copies lack some clones; in the studies checked, an unresolved V gene accounts for under half of them, and the cause for the rest is not known. This sample lists 20,000 to 30,000 clones; about 89% were detected once. 5% to 5.5% of the sample is in the top ten clones. The specimen was peripheral blood. These TCRs come from a man aged 50 to 59 with active COVID-19.

This clone was picked up one time. The CDR3 loop reads CASSQEGTGAETQYF. As DNA, the CDR3 is TGCGCCAGCAGCCAAGAAGGTACGGGAGCGGAGACCCAGTACTTC. This chain joins TRBV4-3 and TRBJ2-5; possibly TRBD2 for D (6 bases). Between the trimmed V and J ends, which lost 0 bases and 5 bases, there was a span of 13 bases. The germline gives CDR1 LGHNA, CDR2 YSLEER. The CDR3 is made up of 15 amino acids.

This chain links TRBV7-8 with TRBJ2-5, with 8 bases identical to TRBD1. Germline CDR1 and CDR2: SGHVS and FQNEAQ. The CDR3 runs to 15 residues. Germline trimming cut 5 bases from V and 3 bases from J; bases unmatched to any gene: 8. This CDR3 is CASSAQGAQKETQYF. CDR3 coding DNA: TGTGCCAGCAGCGCGCAGGGGGCGCAAAAAGAGACCCAGTACTTC.

The rearrangement joins TRBV5-4 to TRBJ2-1; 14 bases match TRBD2. The V segment lost 4 bases and the J segment 5 bases; nucleotides outside the gene matches: 8. The CDR3 spans 17 residues. Germline V gives CDR1 SGHNT, CDR2 YYREEE (reference sequence). CDR3 bases: TGTGCCAGCAGCCCCGGGACTAGCGGGAGATCAAACAATGAGCAGTTCTTC. This encodes CASSPGTSGRSNNEQFF.

The table lists this clone with a count of one. CDR3 residues: CASSQAWAGSAKNIQYF. The CDR3 bases are TGCGCCAGCAGCCAAGCCTGGGCGGGATCAGCCAAAAACATTCAGTACTTC. This chain uses TRBV4-3 with TRBJ2-4; perhaps TRBD2 as D (6 bases). The V gene lost 1 base and the J gene lost 0 bases, with 13 bases spanning the gap. Germline loops: CDR1 LGHNA, CDR2 YSLEER. The CDR3 runs 17 residues.

The chain has TRBV5-1 and TRBJ2-7; D call uncertain. Germline CDR1 reads SGHRS; CDR2 reads YFSETQ. V was shortened by 4 bases and J by 4 bases, with 9 bases between the two germline ends. The CDR3 totals 12 residues. In DNA, the CDR3 is TGCGCCAGCAGCGGTTTCGGTTACGAGCAGTACTTC. It encodes CASSGFGYEQYF.

V gene TRBV5-6 combines with J gene TRBJ2-2; weak D call: TRBD1 (6 bases). The CDR3 is 18 residues long. V was cut by 4 bases and J by 4 bases, with 23 bases left in between. The germline V gene has CDR1 SGHDT and CDR2 YYEEEE. Here the CDR3 DNA reads TGTGCCAGCAGCATTCAGGGGTGGCCGGCAGGGTCCACCGGGGAGCTGTTTTTT. This codes for CASSIQGWPAGSTGELFF.

The V gene is TRBV7-9, the J gene TRBJ1-3; 8 bases match TRBD1. This CDR3 comprises 15 residues. Trimming cost V 5 bases and J 4 bases; bases outside gene matches: 7. The germline V gene has CDR1 SEHNR and CDR2 FQNEAQ (reference sequence). CDR3 DNA: TGTGCCAGCAGCCCGGACAGGGTTGGAGGAAACACCATATATTTT. Its translation is CASSPDRVGGNTIYF.

This chain joins TRBV19 and TRBJ2-2, with D perhaps matching TRBD1 (6 bases). The CDR3 is made up of 14 amino acids. CDR1 is LNHDA and CDR2 is SQIVND in the germline V gene (reference sequence). The V and J ends lost 7 bases and 1 base respectively, with 10 bases between them. This CDR3 is CASTRTENTGELFF. CDR3 sequence (DNA): TGTGCCAGTACTAGGACAGAGAACACCGGGGAGCTGTTTTTT.

This sequence joins TRBV7-2 and TRBJ2-1; TRBD2 aligns across 11 bases. Germline values: CDR1 SGHTA, CDR2 FQGNSA. The CDR3 covers 16 residues. The ends lost 3 bases at V and 7 bases at J; junction bases unmatched: 8. CDR3 nucleotides: TGTGCCAGCAGCTTTGCCCATCTAGCGGGGGGTAATGAGCAGTTCTTC. It specifies CASSFAHLAGGNEQFF. Combining the CDR3 with reference TRBV7-2 and TRBJ2-1 gives the whole variable domain GAGVSQSPSNKVTEKGKDVELRCDPISGHTALYWYRQSLGQGLEFLIYFQGNSAPDKSGLPSDRFSAERTGGSVSTLTIQRTQQEDSAVYLCASSFAHLAGGNEQFFGPGTRLTVL.

The V and J genes are TRBV7-9 and TRBJ1-2; D might be TRBD1 (6 bases). Germline CDR1 and CDR2: SEHNR and FQNEAQ (reference sequence). Trimming stripped 5 bases from V and 1 base from J, with 14 bases between. The CDR3 sequence is 15 residues long. The CDR3 DNA is TGTGCCAGCAGCACGACCTACAGGGTTAACTATGGCTACACCTTC. Protein: CASSTTYRVNYGYTF.

Only a few counts were recorded for this clone. The chain couples TRBV5-6 to TRBJ2-7, with 8 bases that match TRBD1. CDR3 length equals 19 residues. Per germline, CDR1 SGHDT and CDR2 YYEEEE. Trimming took 2 bases from V and 7 from J; bases not matched to a gene: 23. DNA of the CDR3: TGTGCCAGCAGCTTAGGGTCTATACCGGGACAGGCCGCCTCGGGGGAGCAGTACTTC. It yields the protein CASSLGSIPGQAASGEQYF. Supplemented by reference TRBV5-6 and TRBJ2-7, the full variable domain reads DAGVTQSPTHLIKTRGQQVTLRCSPKSGHDTVSWYQQALGQGPQFIFQYYEEEERQRGNFPDRFSGHQFPNYSSELNVNALLLGDSALYLCASSLGSIPGQAASGEQYFGPGTRLTVT.

The gene calls are TRBV5-1 and TRBJ2-7; TRBD2 matches 14 bases. There are 17 residues in the CDR3. CDR1 and CDR2 from the germline V gene are SGHRS and YFSETQ. V shed 4 bases, J shed 7 bases, and the junction held 13 bases outside the gene matches. Here the CDR3 DNA reads TGCGCCAGCAGCCGAGGGACTAGCGGGAGAGCTTCGGGGGAGCAGTACTTC. Translating it yields CASSRGTSGRASGEQYF.

V and J are TRBV12-5 and TRBJ1-2; 7 bases agree with TRBD1. This CDR3 spans 13 amino acids. Germline values: CDR1 LGHNT, CDR2 FRNRAP. V was clipped by 6 bases and J by 4 bases; unmatched bases: 5. The CDR3 sequence: CASGRRDSYGYTF. The CDR3, as DNA: TGTGCTAGTGGCCGCCGGGACAGCTATGGCTACACCTTC.

V and J are TRBV27 and TRBJ2-3, with TRBD2 matching over 11 bases. The CDR3 spans 17 residues. The germline V gene has CDR1 MNHEY and CDR2 SMNVEV (reference sequence). The V segment lost 4 bases and the J segment 0 bases; nucleotides outside the gene matches: 6. The CDR3 loop reads CASSWLAGGTSTDTQYF. The CDR3 DNA reads as TGTGCCAGCAGTTGGCTAGCGGGAGGAACTAGCACAGATACGCAGTATTTT.

The chain is built from TRBV6-2 or TRBV6-3 and TRBJ2-1, with D perhaps matching TRBD2 (6 bases). Between the trimmed V and J ends, which lost 0 bases and 12 bases, there was a span of 12 bases. Germline V gene lookup returns CDR1 MNHEY and CDR2 SVGEGT. The CDR3 has 13 residues. CDR3 loop: CASSYSAGTSQFF. CDR3 bases: TGTGCCAGCAGTTACTCGGCCGGGACTTCGCAGTTCTTC.

This chain uses TRBV7-2 with TRBJ1-1; D is possibly TRBD1 (5 bases). CDR3 length: 13 amino acids. Trimming stripped 5 bases from V and 7 bases from J, with 14 bases between. In germline, CDR1 is SGHTA, CDR2 FQGNSA. CDR3 residues: CASSGRGLGEAFF. In DNA, the CDR3 is TGTGCCAGCAGCGGGAGGGGTCTAGGTGAAGCTTTCTTT.

This clone was recorded only once. The V call is TRBV28, the J call TRBJ1-5; 8 bases map to TRBD1. This CDR3 region has 12 residues. Germline CDR1 is MDHEN and CDR2 is SYDVKM. The V gene end was trimmed by 6 bases and the J gene end by 6 bases; junction bases not matched to a gene: 1. The DNA for the CDR3 is TGTGCCAGCAGACAGGGGGGTCAGCCCCAGCATTTT. As protein: CASRQGGQPQHF.

The CDR3 DNA reads as TGTGCCAGCAGCTTGGGATCAGGCAACTCGGGGGGCTACACCTTC. It is translated as CASSLGSGNSGGYTF. The chain is built from TRBV5-6 and TRBJ1-2, with unresolved D. The CDR3 sequence is 15 residues long. V was pared by 0 bases and J by 8 bases, with 17 bases between. Germline CDR1 is SGHDT and CDR2 is YYEEEE.

The CDR3 region is CASSQVTGANVLTF. CDR3 DNA: TGTGCCAGCAGCCAAGTTACTGGGGCCAACGTCCTGACTTTC. The chain carries TRBV4-2 and TRBJ2-6; no reliable D call. Trimming left V 1 base short and J 2 bases short, with 3 bases between. CDR1 is LGHNA and CDR2 is YNFKEQ in the germline V gene. This CDR3 region has 14 residues.

V gene TRBV9 combines with J gene TRBJ1-2, with unresolved D. This CDR3 is 12 amino acids long. Germline V CDR1 and CDR2: SGDLS, YYNGEE. Trimming pared 0 bases from V and 8 bases from J, leaving 8 bases between. DNA of the CDR3: TGTGCCAGCAGCGTAGGACTAGGAGGCTACACCTTC. It is translated as CASSVGLGGYTF.

The chain joins TRBV4-1 to TRBJ2-3; 9 bases are shared with TRBD2. The CDR3 has 15 residues. With V trimmed by 1 base and J by 5 bases, 4 bases remained unmatched. The germline gives CDR1 MGHRA, CDR2 YSYEKL. The CDR3 sequence is CASSQGGTSQDTQYF. The CDR3, as DNA: TGCGCCAGCAGCCAAGGTGGGACTAGCCAAGATACGCAGTATTTT.

The CDR3 here is CASSPPQGDRYGYTF. DNA for the CDR3: TGTGCCAGCTCACCGCCACAGGGGGACCGCTATGGCTACACCTTC. The V call is TRBV18, the J call TRBJ1-2; TRBD1 agrees at 8 bases. The CDR3 runs 15 residues. Germline CDR1 is KGHSH and CDR2 is LQKENI. The ends lost 3 bases at V and 4 bases at J; junction bases unmatched: 7.

The chain joins TRBV3-1 (or the pseudogene TRBV3-2) to TRBJ1-1, with 8 bases aligning to TRBD1. This CDR3 contains 15 residues. Unmatched junction bases numbered 10, after V lost 7 bases and J lost 3 bases. The germline V gene has CDR1 LGHDT and CDR2 YNNKEL (reference sequence). The chain's CDR3 is CASTPRSDRDTEAFF. CDR3 sequence (DNA): TGTGCCAGCACCCCAAGATCGGACAGGGACACTGAAGCTTTCTTT.

This chain links TRBV27 with TRBJ2-7; D may be TRBD1 (5 bases). The CDR3 has 14 residues. The ends were cut back, 5 bases at V and 7 bases at J, with 18 bases in the middle. Germline lookup yields CDR1 MNHEY and CDR2 SMNVEV (reference sequence). CDR3 in amino acids: CASSTLNIKGEQYF. CDR3 nucleotide sequence: TGTGCCAGCAGTACCTTAAACATTAAGGGGGAGCAGTACTTC.

V usage is TRBV7-3 and J usage is TRBJ2-3; D call uncertain. Trimming shortened V by 6 bases and J by 5 bases, and 9 bases separated the two germline ends. The germline CDR1 and CDR2 sequences are SGHTA and FQGTGA. The CDR3 has 12 amino acids. This CDR3 is CASSSPGDTQYF. The CDR3, as DNA: TGTGCCAGCAGTTCCCCAGGAGATACGCAGTATTTT.

Written as DNA, the CDR3 is TGCGCCAGCAGTATTAGACAGGGCTCCTACGAGCAGTACTTC. This sequence encodes CASSIRQGSYEQYF. The chain couples TRBV10-1 to TRBJ2-7; 7 bases line up with TRBD1. The ends lost 5 bases at V and 0 bases at J; junction bases unmatched: 4. The germline gives CDR1 WNHNN, CDR2 SYGVQD (reference sequence). The CDR3 is 14 amino acids.

V usage is TRBV7-2 and J usage is TRBJ2-1; 9 bases align to TRBD2. The V and J ends lost 3 bases and 8 bases, in that order; junction bases with no gene match: 5. Germline values: CDR1 SGHTA, CDR2 FQGNSA. The CDR3 runs to 14 residues. CDR3 in DNA: TGTGCCAGCAGCTTGGGACTAGCCATCGATGAGCAGTTCTTC. It encodes CASSLGLAIDEQFF.

V gene TRBV18 combines with J gene TRBJ2-3; no firm D call. The V end lost 0 bases, the J end lost 0 bases, and 4 bases lay between the germline ends. Germline V gives CDR1 KGHSH, CDR2 LQKENI. This CDR3 comprises 14 residues. The CDR3 reads CASSPPASTDTQYF. The CDR3 DNA reads as TGTGCCAGCTCACCACCAGCTAGCACAGATACGCAGTATTTT.

This clone appeared a single time. CDR3 DNA sequence: TGTGCCAGCAGAACCCCGGGACTAGCGGGAGGGAGAACAGATACGCAGTATTTT. It yields the protein CASRTPGLAGGRTDTQYF. This sequence joins TRBV28 and TRBJ2-3; 16 bases line up with TRBD2. CDR1 is MDHEN and CDR2 is SYDVKM in the germline V gene. Germline trimming cut 6 bases from V and 3 bases from J; bases unmatched to any gene: 9. The CDR3 spans 18 residues.

A single count supports this clone. This rearrangement joins TRBV7-3 to TRBJ2-2, with D unresolved. V was shortened by 0 bases and J by 6 bases, with 11 bases between the two germline ends. Per germline, CDR1 SGHTA and CDR2 FQGTGA. The CDR3 sequence is 15 residues long. The CDR3 here is CASSLTRQNAGELFF. CDR3 sequence (DNA): TGTGCCAGCAGCTTAACGAGGCAGAATGCCGGGGAGCTGTTTTTT.